A single sample is the source of the 19 T cell receptor beta chains below, sequenced in a study of blood T cell repertoires in COVID-19. Sequenced by immunoSEQ multiplex PCR; TCRdb stores in-frame clones only, minus some. In the table there are around 220,000 clones, about 90% of which are singletons. Input material: peripheral blood. Receptor source: a woman aged 50 to 60 with acute or convalescent COVID-19.

The J gene is TRBJ1-2, the V gene TRBV9; TRBD1 matches at 7 bases. Germline CDR1 and CDR2: SGDLS and YYNGEE. The length of the CDR3 is 12 residues. V gave up 3 bases and J gave up 6 bases; unmatched junction bases: 2. DNA for the CDR3: TGTGCCAGCAGCGCGACAGGGAATGGCTACACCTTC. Its translation is CASSATGNGYTF.

This chain connects TRBV11-2 to TRBJ1-4; a weak D match, TRBD1 (5 bases). V was shortened by 5 bases and J by 8 bases, with 24 bases between the two germline ends. Germline assignment: CDR1 SGHAT and CDR2 FQNNGV. This CDR3 has 17 amino acids. CDR3 nucleotide sequence: TGTGCCAGCAGCCGCTCCCTCGACAGCCTATTGCACGAAAAACTGTTTTTT. Translated, it gives CASSRSLDSLLHEKLFF.

This chain uses TRBV5-1 with TRBJ2-7; tentative D call: TRBD2 (5 bases). Trimming removed 1 base at V and 7 bases at J, with 18 bases between. This CDR3 spans 15 amino acids. Per the germline V gene, CDR1 is SGHRS and CDR2 is YFSETQ. CDR3 sequence: CASSLKLRGGREQYF. CDR3 bases: TGCGCCAGCAGCTTGAAGCTCCGCGGAGGACGGGAGCAGTACTTC.

V is TRBV18 and J is TRBJ1-5, with D possibly being TRBD1 (5 bases). Trimming stripped 2 bases from V and 5 bases from J, with 13 bases between. The CDR3 is 15 residues long. CDR1 KGHSH and CDR2 LQKENI come from the germline V gene. For the CDR3, the DNA is TGTGCCAGCTCACCATTGACAGCGCGAGATCAGCCCCAGCATTTT. Amino acids: CASSPLTARDQPQHF.

The V gene is TRBV5-1, the J gene TRBJ1-4, with 9 bases fitting TRBD1. V lost 3 bases and J lost 6; bases outside the gene matches: 9. CDR1 and CDR2 from the germline V gene are SGHRS and YFSETQ. This CDR3 has 16 amino acids. The CDR3 sequence is CASSWGQGHSYEKLFF. In nucleotides, the CDR3 is TGCGCCAGCAGCTGGGGACAGGGCCATTCCTATGAAAAACTGTTTTTT.

The chain links TRBV11-2 to TRBJ2-7; 11 bases match TRBD1. CDR3 size: 15 residues. Trimming at V came to 1 base and at J to 2 bases, leaving 1 base not matched to a gene. Germline CDR1 and CDR2: SGHAT and FQNNGV. DNA for the CDR3: TGTGCCAGCAGCTTAGGGACAGGGGGCCCCTACGAGCAGTACTTC. This sequence encodes CASSLGTGGPYEQYF.

V and J are TRBV5-4 and TRBJ2-2; TRBD2 might be the D (6 bases). The CDR3 consists of 16 residues. The V end lost 4 bases, the J end lost 2 bases, and 15 bases lay between the germline ends. Germline V lookup: CDR1 SGHNT, CDR2 YYREEE (reference sequence). CDR3 bases: TGTGCCAGCAGCCCCCCTTTAGCGGCCAACACCGGGGAGCTGTTTTTT. It is translated as CASSPPLAANTGELFF.

This clone came up once. The CDR3 region has the DNA TGCAGCGTCGGGACAGAGGCGAACACTGAAGCTTTCTTT. It specifies CSVGTEANTEAFF. The rearrangement joins TRBV29-1 to TRBJ1-1; 7 bases align to TRBD1. The CDR3 runs 13 residues. Germline V gene sequence: CDR1 SQVTM, CDR2 ANQGSEA. J was trimmed by 1 base and V by 6 bases; bases with no gene match: 5.

This chain uses TRBV3-1 (or the pseudogene TRBV3-2) with TRBJ1-1; no firm D call. The V gene's germline CDR1 is LGHDT and CDR2 YNNKEL (reference sequence). The CDR3 is 16 residues long. V lost 0 bases and J 2 bases, leaving 13 bases between the germline ends. CDR3 residues: CASSQDLAYPNTEAFF. CDR3 sequence (DNA): TGTGCCAGCAGCCAAGATCTGGCATACCCAAACACTGAAGCTTTCTTT.

The V call is TRBV4-1, the J call TRBJ2-7; D perhaps matches TRBD2 (6 bases). Germline CDR1 and CDR2: MGHRA and YSYEKL. Trimming took 4 bases from V and 6 from J, leaving 10 bases between them. CDR3 length equals 12 residues. Here the CDR3 DNA reads TGCGCCAGCAGCCCATCGGGGGTCGAGCAGTACTTC. It encodes CASSPSGVEQYF.

The chain is built from TRBV5-1 and TRBJ2-5, with no clear D. CDR3 length: 15 residues. Germline lookup yields CDR1 SGHRS and CDR2 YFSETQ. V lost 4 bases, J lost 3 bases, and 16 bases lay in between. The CDR3 coding sequence is TGCGCCAGCAGCCCGGCGGCTGGAGCTGAAGAGACCCAGTACTTC. It yields the protein CASSPAAGAEETQYF.

The chain links TRBV19 to TRBJ1-2, with TRBD1 matching over 9 bases. CDR1 is LNHDA and CDR2 is SQIVND in the germline V gene (reference sequence). V lost 2 bases, J lost 8 bases, and 3 bases stayed unmatched. There are 13 residues in the CDR3. The CDR3 region has the DNA TGTGCCAGTAGTATAACAGGGGGCCACGGCTACACCTTC. Translation: CASSITGGHGYTF. Filled out from reference TRBV19 and TRBJ1-2, the complete variable domain reads DGGITQSPKYLFRKEGQNVTLSCEQNLNHDAMYWYRQDPGQGLRLIYYSQIVNDFQKGDIAEGYSVSREKKESFPLTVTSAQKNPTAFYLCASSITGGHGYTFGSGTRLTVV.

The V call is TRBV7-9, the J call TRBJ2-7, with D possibly being TRBD2 (6 bases). This CDR3 contains 14 residues. Germline V gives CDR1 SEHNR, CDR2 FQNEAQ (reference sequence). V lost 6 bases, J lost 0 bases, and 12 bases lay in between. CDR3 region: CASRRDGSSYEQYF. The CDR3, as DNA: TGTGCCAGCAGGAGGGACGGGAGCTCCTACGAGCAGTACTTC.

This chain links TRBV6-4 with TRBJ1-2; no definite D call. The CDR3 contains 17 residues. The germline V and J ends were trimmed by 3 bases and 4 bases, with 21 bases remaining between them. CDR1 is MRHNA, CDR2 SNTAGT, per germline. The chain's CDR3 is CASSETVPALFGYGYTF. CDR3 DNA sequence: TGTGCCAGCAGTGAAACAGTGCCTGCCCTATTCGGCTATGGCTACACCTTC.

The CDR3 loop reads CASSRGAFGGEQYF. CDR3 coding DNA: TGCGCCAGCAGTCGGGGGGCTTTTGGGGGTGAGCAGTACTTC. The chain is built from TRBV4-3 and TRBJ2-7, with TRBD2 as a possible D gene (7 bases). CDR1 and CDR2 from the germline V gene are LGHNA and YSLEER. Trimming removed 6 bases at V and 7 bases at J, with 19 bases between. This CDR3 has 14 amino acids.

The J gene is TRBJ1-2, the V gene TRBV29-1, with a possible D match to TRBD1 (6 bases). V was clipped by 4 bases and J by 4 bases, with 10 bases between them. This CDR3 is 12 amino acids long. CDR1 and CDR2 (germline): SQVTM, ANQGSEA. In DNA form, the CDR3 reads TGCAGCGTTGCGACAGGATCCTATGGCTACACCTTC. Protein product: CSVATGSYGYTF.

This rearrangement joins TRBV5-5 to TRBJ1-3; D is possibly TRBD1 (5 bases). With 0 bases removed from V and 4 bases from J, the gap between germline ends came to 11 bases. CDR1 and CDR2 from the germline V gene are SGHKS and YYEKEE (reference sequence). The CDR3 contains 15 residues. DNA of the CDR3: TGTGCCAGCAGCTTGGCCTGGGACTTCGGAAACACCATATATTTT. This encodes CASSLAWDFGNTIYF.

This clone was observed once. The rearrangement joins TRBV3-1 (or the pseudogene TRBV3-2) to TRBJ1-1; 7 bases line up with TRBD1. This CDR3 has 14 amino acids. Trimming cost V 5 bases and J 4 bases; bases outside gene matches: 7. Germline values: CDR1 LGHDT, CDR2 YNNKEL (reference sequence). DNA of the CDR3: TGTGCCAGCAGCATAACAGGGGTGGGCACTGAAGCTTTCTTT. Translation: CASSITGVGTEAFF.

This chain connects TRBV4-3 to TRBJ2-1, with D possibly being TRBD1 (6 bases). The CDR3 totals 16 residues. Germline CDR1 reads LGHNA; CDR2 reads YSLEER. Between the trimmed V and J ends, which lost 0 bases and 3 bases, there was a span of 12 bases. DNA of the CDR3: TGCGCCAGCAGCCAAGACAATCCAGGGGACTACAATGAGCAGTTCTTC. This sequence encodes CASSQDNPGDYNEQFF.